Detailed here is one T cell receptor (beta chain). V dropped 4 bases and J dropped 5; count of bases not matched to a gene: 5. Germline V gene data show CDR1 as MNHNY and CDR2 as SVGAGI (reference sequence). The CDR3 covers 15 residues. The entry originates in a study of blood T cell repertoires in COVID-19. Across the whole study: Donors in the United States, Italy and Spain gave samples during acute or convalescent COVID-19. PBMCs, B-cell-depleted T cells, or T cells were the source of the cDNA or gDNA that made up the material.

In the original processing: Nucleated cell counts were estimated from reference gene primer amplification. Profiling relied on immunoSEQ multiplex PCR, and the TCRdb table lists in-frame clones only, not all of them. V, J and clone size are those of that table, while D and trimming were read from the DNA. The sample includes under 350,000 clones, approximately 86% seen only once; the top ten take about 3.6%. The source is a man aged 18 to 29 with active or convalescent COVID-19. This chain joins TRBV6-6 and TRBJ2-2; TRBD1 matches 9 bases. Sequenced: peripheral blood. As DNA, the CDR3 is TGTGCCAGCAGTTTACGACAGGGGGTAACCGGGGAGCTGTTTTTT. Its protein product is CASSLRQGVTGELFF.